This T cell receptor beta chain emerged from a study of CD8+ T cells in alopecia areata. On the study more broadly: Treated patients received oral tofacitinib, 5 to 10 mg twice daily.

The germline CDR1 and CDR2 sequences are SGDLS and YYNGEE. V lost 0 bases, J lost 2 bases, and 11 bases stayed unmatched. This CDR3 contains 18 residues. Study-level findings and limits: TCR sharing was clearer in mice than between patients, perhaps partly owing to patient HLA diversity.

Details on this clone: Its target is not known.

As the sequencing template, cDNA was produced by extracting RNA and reverse transcribing it. TCRdb keeps only in-frame clones here, not all; method: immunoSEQ multiplex PCR. The sample has 150,000 or so clones; around 47% are singletons. The source material was CD4+ T cells sorted from blood. The sequence came from a human donor with alopecia areata. V and J are TRBV9 and TRBJ2-5; 9 nucleotides match TRBD2. This CDR3 is CASSVAGASGIHQETQYF. CDR3 DNA: TGTGCCAGCAGCGTAGCTGGGGCTAGCGGGATACATCAAGAGACCCAGTACTTC.